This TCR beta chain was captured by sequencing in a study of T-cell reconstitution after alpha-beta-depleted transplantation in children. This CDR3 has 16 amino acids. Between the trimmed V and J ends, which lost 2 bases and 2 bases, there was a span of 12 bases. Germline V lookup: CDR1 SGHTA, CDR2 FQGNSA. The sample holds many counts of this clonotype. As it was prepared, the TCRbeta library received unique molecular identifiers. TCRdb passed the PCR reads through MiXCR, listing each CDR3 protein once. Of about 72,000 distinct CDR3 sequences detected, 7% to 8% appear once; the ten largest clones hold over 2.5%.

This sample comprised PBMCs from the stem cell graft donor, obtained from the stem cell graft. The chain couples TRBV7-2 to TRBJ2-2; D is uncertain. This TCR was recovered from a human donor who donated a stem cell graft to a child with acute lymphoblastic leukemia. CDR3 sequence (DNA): TGTGCCAGCAGCTTAACACCCTTCTTAAACACCGGGGAGCTGTTTTTT. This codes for CASSLTPFLNTGELFF. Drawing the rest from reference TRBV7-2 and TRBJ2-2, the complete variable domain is GAGVSQSPSNKVTEKGKDVELRCDPISGHTALYWYRQSLGQGLEFLIYFQGNSAPDKSGLPSDRFSAERTGGSVSTLTIQRTQQEDSAVYLCASSLTPFLNTGELFFGEGSRLTVL.